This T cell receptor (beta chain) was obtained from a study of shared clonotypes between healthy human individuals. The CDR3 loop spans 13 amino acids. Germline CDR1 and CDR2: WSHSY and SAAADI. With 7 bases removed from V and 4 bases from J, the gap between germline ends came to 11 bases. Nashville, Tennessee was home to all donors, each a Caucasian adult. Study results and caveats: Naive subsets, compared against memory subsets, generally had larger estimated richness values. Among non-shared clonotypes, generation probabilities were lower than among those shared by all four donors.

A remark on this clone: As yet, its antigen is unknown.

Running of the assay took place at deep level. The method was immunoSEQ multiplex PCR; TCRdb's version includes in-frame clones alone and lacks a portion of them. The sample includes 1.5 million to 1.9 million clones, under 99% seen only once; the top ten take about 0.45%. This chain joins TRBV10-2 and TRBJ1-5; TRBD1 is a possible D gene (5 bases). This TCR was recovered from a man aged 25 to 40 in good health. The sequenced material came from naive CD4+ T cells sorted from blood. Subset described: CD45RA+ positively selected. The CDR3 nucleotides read TGCGCCAGCACCCAGGACATAAATCAGCCCCAGCATTTT. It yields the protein CASTQDINQPQHF.